This record looks at one T cell receptor beta chain sequence and its context. The antigen is undetermined. Each of the donors was a healthy adult who was HIV-negative and had not had a recent acute infection or vaccination. The study drew all its donors from Caucasian adults living in Nashville, Tennessee. The data are from a study of shared clonotypes between healthy human individuals. Whole-study results and caveats: About 5% of naive CD4 clonotypes were shared across a handful of donors.

J gave up 5 bases and V 7 bases, and 10 bases lay outside the gene matches. CDR3 length: 15 residues. Looked up from germline, CDR1 is LNHDA and CDR2 is SQIVND (reference sequence). The run depth of the assay was deep. Profiling relied on immunoSEQ multiplex PCR, and the TCRdb table lists in-frame clones only, not all of them. The profile shows approximately 2.3 million clones, more than 85% of them singletons. The receptor's source is a man between 18 and 35 years old in good health. Some clones in this sample may be carry-over from other donors' samples. Source material: naive CD4+ T cells from PBMCs. Regarding subset: CD45RA+ positively selected. V usage is TRBV19 and J usage is TRBJ2-5; 10 positions match TRBD2. The CDR3 loop is CASTASGSLSETQYF. The CDR3 bases are TGTGCCAGTACCGCTAGCGGGAGTCTCAGCGAGACCCAGTACTTC. The full variable domain, with the rest looked up from reference TRBV19 and TRBJ2-5, is DGGITQSPKYLFRKEGQNVTLSCEQNLNHDAMYWYRQDPGQGLRLIYYSQIVNDFQKGDIAEGYSVSREKKESFPLTVTSAQKNPTAFYLCASTASGSLSETQYFGPGTRLLVL.